A selection of T cell receptor beta chains follows, all from one sample in a study of cytomegalovirus exposure and HLA in healthy donors. Only in-frame clones appear in the TCRdb table, and some are missing; sequencing was by immunoSEQ multiplex PCR. The sample yields about 120,000 clones, roughly 80% seen once. The sequencing input was PBMCs. These receptors originate from a female donor in good health and CMV-seropositive. Both conserved end residues are part of each CDR3. A D gene is named only where the DNA matches it firmly. Only part of the rows carry a size: once, few, many, or a class if the clone is expanded.

V gene	J gene	D gene	clone size	CDR3 DNA	CDR3 protein
TRBV27	TRBJ2-5	TRBD1	-	TGTGCCAGCAGTTTATACAGGGGGAACCAAGAGACCCAGTACTTC	CASSLYRGNQETQYF
TRBV28	TRBJ1-2	TRBD1	-	TGTGCCAGCAGTTTTTGGGGCAGGGGGAACTATGGCTACACCTTC	CASSFWGRGNYGYTF
TRBV7-8	TRBJ1-6	-	-	TGTGCCAGCAGCTTAGAAGTAGGGGAAGGTTCACCCCTCCACTTT	CASSLEVGEGSPLHF
TRBV30	TRBJ1-4	-	-	TGTGCCTGGAGCCCCCCAGGGGAAAAACTGTTTTTT	CAWSPPGEKLFF
TRBV6-1	TRBJ1-1	TRBD1	-	TGTGCCAGCAGTGATGTGACAGGGGGCCACACTGAAGCTTTCTTT	CASSDVTGGHTEAFF
TRBV5-1	TRBJ2-7	TRBD1	-	TGCGCCAGCAGCGGGACAGGGGGCCACGAGCAGTACTTC	CASSGTGGHEQYF
TRBV10-1	TRBJ2-5	TRBD2	-	TGCGCCAGCAGTGAGCCGGGACTAGCGGGGCCCCCGGAGACCCAGTACTTC	CASSEPGLAGPPETQYF
TRBV5-4	TRBJ2-7	-	-	TGTGCCAGCAGCCCCTGGGGAGGATCCTACGAGCAGTACTTC	CASSPWGGSYEQYF
TRBV6-4	TRBJ2-1	TRBD2	-	TGTGCCAGCAGTGACTCGAGGCTAGCGGGAAACAATGAGCAGTTCTTC	CASSDSRLAGNNEQFF
TRBV29-1	TRBJ2-1	TRBD1	-	TGCAGCGTTGAAGTCGGGACAGGGAACAATGAGCAGTTCTTC	CSVEVGTGNNEQFF
TRBV27	TRBJ2-6	TRBD2	-	TGTGCCAGCAGGCCGACTAGCGCCGGGGCCAACGTCCTGACTTTC	CASRPTSAGANVLTF
TRBV5-1	TRBJ1-1	-	once	TGCGCCAGCAGCTTAACCCAGGGGAACACTGAAGCTTTCTTT	CASSLTQGNTEAFF
TRBV5-4	TRBJ2-5	TRBD1	-	TGTGCCTACAACAAGGGGGCACGGGAGACCCAGTACTTC	CAYNKGARETQYF
TRBV5-1	TRBJ1-1	-	-	TGCGCCAGCAGCTCGATGTACAGGCAGAACACTGAAGCTTTCTTT	CASSSMYRQNTEAFF
TRBV19	TRBJ1-1	TRBD1	-	TGTGCCAGTAGTTCAGGGACAGGGACTGAAGCTTTCTTT	CASSSGTGTEAFF
TRBV9	TRBJ1-1	TRBD1	-	TGTGCCAGCAGCGTAGACAGGGGGAACACTGAAGCTTTCTTT	CASSVDRGNTEAFF
TRBV9	TRBJ2-3	-	-	TGTGCCAGCAGCGTAGAGGGACTCACAGATACGCAGTATTTT	CASSVEGLTDTQYF